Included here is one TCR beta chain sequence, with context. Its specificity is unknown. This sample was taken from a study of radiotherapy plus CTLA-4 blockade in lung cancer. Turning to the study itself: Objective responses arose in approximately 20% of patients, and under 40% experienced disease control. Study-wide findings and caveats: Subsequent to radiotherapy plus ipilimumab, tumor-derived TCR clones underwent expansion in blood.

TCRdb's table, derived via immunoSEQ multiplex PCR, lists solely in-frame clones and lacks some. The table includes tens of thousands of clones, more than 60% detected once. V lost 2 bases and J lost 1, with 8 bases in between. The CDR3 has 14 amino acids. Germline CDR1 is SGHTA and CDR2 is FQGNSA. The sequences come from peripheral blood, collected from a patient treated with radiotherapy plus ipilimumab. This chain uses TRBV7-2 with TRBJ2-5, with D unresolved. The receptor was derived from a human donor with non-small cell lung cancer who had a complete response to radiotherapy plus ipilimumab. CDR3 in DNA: TGTGCCAGCAGCTTAATATTAGCCCAAGAGACCCAGTACTTC. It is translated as CASSLILAQETQYF.